This TCR beta chain comes out of a study of blood T cell repertoires in COVID-19. The overall study: Whether acute or convalescent, the COVID-19 samples came from the United States, Italy and Spain.

This CDR3 is built from 14 residues. Germline V gene data show CDR1 as MNHEY and CDR2 as SMNVEV (reference sequence). V shed 3 bases, J shed 6 bases, and the junction held 5 bases outside the gene matches. Original methodology: Quantification of nucleated cells was approximated via reference gene primer amplification. Generated by immunoSEQ multiplex PCR, the TCRdb table keeps only in-frame clones and is missing some. The V and J calls and clone size come from that table; D and trimming were worked out from the DNA. This repertoire shows about 340,000 clones, about 92% found once; its top ten account for 15% to 20%. Enrollees, about 18 to 89 years old, lived in about two dozen US areas. Donors were grouped by their self-reported clinical history.

Material: PBMCs or T cells enriched from blood (not recorded which). The J gene is TRBJ2-7, the V gene TRBV27, with 10 bases aligning to TRBD2. The TCR sequence derives from a woman in her twenties or thirties who had recovered from COVID-19. This CDR3 reads CASSFQAGGPEQYF. The CDR3 region has the DNA TGTGCCAGCAGTTTTCAAGCGGGAGGGCCCGAGCAGTACTTC.